The 29 T cell receptor beta chains presented below share a single source sample, sequenced in a study of T-cell reconstitution after alpha-beta-depleted transplantation in children. During its preparation, the TCRbeta library received unique molecular identifiers. TCRdb redid the calling of the PCR reads with MiXCR, one entry per CDR3 protein. The table lists a few hundred thousand distinct CDR3 sequences, 9.5% to 13% of them singletons. Sequenced here: PBMCs, sampled before TCRalphabeta/CD19-depleted stem cell transplant. The receptors originated from a boy in the first two years of life with acute myeloid leukemia, due to receive a stem cell transplant.

This clonotype was counted many times. V usage is TRBV27 and J usage is TRBJ2-2, with unresolved D. CDR3 length: 13 amino acids. The germline V and J ends were trimmed by 2 bases and 5 bases, with 6 bases remaining between them. Germline-derived CDR1 and CDR2 are MNHEY and SMNVEV (reference sequence). Here the CDR3 reads CASSLLLTGELFF. The DNA for the CDR3 is TGTGCCAGCAGTTTACTGTTAACCGGGGAGCTGTTTTTT.

This clonotype was observed at least ten times. The gene calls are TRBV5-5 and TRBJ2-1, with TRBD2 identical over 12 bases. The CDR3 contains 14 residues. The V gene end was trimmed by 4 bases and the J gene end by 14 bases; junction bases not matched to a gene: 10. The germline V gene has CDR1 SGHKS and CDR2 YYEKEE (reference sequence). This CDR3 reads CASSPLTSGSRKFF. The CDR3 region has the DNA TGTGCCAGCAGCCCCTTGACTAGCGGGAGTAGAAAGTTCTTC.

The sample holds many counts of this clonotype. This chain connects TRBV7-8 to TRBJ2-5; 7 bases are a match to TRBD1. CDR1 and CDR2 from the germline V gene are SGHVS and FQNEAQ. Trimming removed 1 base from V and 4 bases from J; junction bases left unmatched: 9. CDR3 size: 16 residues. The CDR3 region is CASSLGKGAVGETQYF. DNA of the CDR3: TGTGCCAGCAGCTTAGGCAAGGGGGCAGTAGGAGAGACCCAGTACTTC.

The table lists this clonotype with many counts. The V and J genes are TRBV20-1 and TRBJ2-1; TRBD2 aligns across 10 bases. CDR1 and CDR2 from the germline V gene are DFQATT and SNEGSKA (reference sequence). V shed 3 bases and J 3 bases; nucleotides not matched to a gene: 11. The length of the CDR3 is 17 residues. The DNA of the CDR3 is TGCAGTGCTAGGTTTAGCGGGAGGACCAATCTCTACAATGAGCAGTTCTTC. Translated, it gives CSARFSGRTNLYNEQFF.

The chain combines TRBV15 with TRBJ1-1, with D possibly TRBD1 on 5 matching bases. This CDR3 has 13 residues. Germline CDR1 LNHNV, CDR2 YYDKDF (reference sequence). Trimming took 0 bases from V and 11 from J, leaving 13 bases between them. CDR3 sequence: CATSRDPTGEAFF. CDR3 DNA: TGTGCCACCAGCAGAGATCCCACAGGAGAGGCTTTCTTT.

This clonotype was counted ten times or more. J is TRBJ2-7 and V is TRBV28; 7 nucleotides match TRBD1. The CDR3 has 14 residues. V trimming: 5 bases; J trimming: 7 bases; junction bases outside the gene matches: 11. Germline CDR1 MDHEN, CDR2 SYDVKM. The CDR3 nucleotides read TGTGCCAGCAGTACCCGACAGGGTAAGAAGGAGCAGTACTTC. As protein: CASSTRQGKKEQYF.

This clonotype has ten or more counts. The chain uses TRBV9 and TRBJ2-7; TRBD1 agrees at 9 bases. The CDR3 has 16 amino acids. V lost 0 bases to trimming and J lost 5 bases; unmatched junction nucleotides: 9. CDR1 and CDR2 from the germline V gene are SGDLS and YYNGEE. In DNA form, the CDR3 reads TGTGCCAGCAGCGTAGGAGCCGGGACAGGGACCCACGAGCAGTACTTC. This encodes CASSVGAGTGTHEQYF.

The CDR3 DNA is TGTGCCAGCTCCCTCCGAGGATCCCCAGAGCAGTACTTC. Translated: CASSLRGSPEQYF. V and J are TRBV18 and TRBJ2-7; D unresolved. V was shortened by 6 bases and J by 7 bases, with 16 bases between the two germline ends. The V gene's germline CDR1 is KGHSH and CDR2 LQKENI. The CDR3 length is 13 residues.

This clonotype was observed many times. V gene TRBV18 combines with J gene TRBJ1-1, with D hard to call. Per the germline V gene, CDR1 is KGHSH and CDR2 is LQKENI. The CDR3 is 14 residues long. Deletions cut 0 bases from V and 1 base from J, with 6 bases between. The CDR3 DNA is TGTGCCAGCTCACCACCGGTGAGGAACACTGAAGCTTTCTTT. This sequence encodes CASSPPVRNTEAFF. Looking up the rest from reference TRBV18 and TRBJ1-1 gives the full variable domain: NAGVMQNPRHLVRRRGQEARLRCSPMKGHSHVYWYRQLPEEGLKFMVYLQKENIIDESGMPKERFSAEFPKEGPSILRIQQVVRGDSAAYFCASSPPVRNTEAFFGQGTRLTVV.

Ten or more counts support this clonotype. The gene calls are TRBV7-6 and TRBJ2-3, with 8 bases fitting TRBD2. The CDR3 runs to 14 residues. The J segment lost 6 bases and the V segment lost 5 bases, leaving 7 bases of the junction unmatched. Germline V gene data show CDR1 as SGHVS and CDR2 as FNYEAQ. CDR3 bases: TGTGCCAGCAGCGGGACTAGACCAATGGATACGCAGTATTTT. Amino acids: CASSGTRPMDTQYF.

In this sample, this clonotype turned up many times. The rearrangement uses TRBV7-2 and TRBJ2-7; no reliable D call. Germline V gives CDR1 SGHTA, CDR2 FQGNSA. This CDR3 is 14 amino acids long. V lost 2 bases and J 2 bases, leaving 10 bases between the germline ends. The CDR3 loop reads CASSLLQSTYEQYF. CDR3 sequence (DNA): TGTGCCAGCAGCTTATTACAGTCCACCTACGAGCAGTACTTC.

This clonotype was found many times. V gene TRBV29-1 combines with J gene TRBJ2-1, with a possible D match to TRBD2 (10 bases). Germline CDR1 is SQVTM and CDR2 is ANQGSEA. Trimming stripped 4 bases from V and 15 bases from J, with 34 bases between. The CDR3 contains 17 residues. The CDR3 protein is CSVVGDRVLSLAGVRFF. The CDR3 coding sequence is TGCAGCGTTGTGGGGGACAGGGTCCTCTCTCTAGCGGGGGTTCGGTTCTTC.

This clonotype was seen many times. The chain has TRBV7-9 and TRBJ2-7; D is ambiguous. V lost 5 bases, J lost 4 bases, and 18 bases lay in between. The CDR3 length is 15 residues. The V gene's germline CDR1 is SEHNR and CDR2 FQNEAQ (reference sequence). As DNA, the CDR3 is TGTGCCAGCAGCGACGTTAATGGGGTTGAGTACGAGCAGTACTTC. Translating it yields CASSDVNGVEYEQYF.

The V call is TRBV20-1, the J call TRBJ2-7, with 7 bases that match TRBD1. After removal of 3 bases from V and 6 bases from J, the junction contained 5 bases not matched to a gene. The germline V gene encodes CDR1 DFQATT and CDR2 SNEGSKA (reference sequence). The CDR3 contains 12 residues. CDR3 sequence (DNA): TGCAGTGCTAGGGACACAGGGGTCGAGCAGTACTTC. Amino acid sequence: CSARDTGVEQYF.

In this sample, this clonotype turned up many times. The chain combines TRBV28 with TRBJ2-7, with D maybe TRBD2 (6 bases). Germline CDR1 and CDR2: MDHEN and SYDVKM. V dropped 8 bases and J dropped 3 bases, with 11 bases sitting between them. CDR3 length equals 12 residues. The DNA of the CDR3 is TGTGCCAGCCGTCAGGGACTCTACGAGCAGTACTTC. Residues: CASRQGLYEQYF.

The chain joins TRBV12-3 or TRBV12-4 to TRBJ1-2; D gene unclear. This CDR3 spans 13 amino acids. V was shortened by 1 base and J by 5 bases, with 8 bases between the two germline ends. CDR3 residues: CASSLEGPYGYTF. CDR3 DNA sequence: TGTGCCAGCAGTTTAGAAGGACCATATGGCTACACCTTC.

This clonotype has at least ten counts. J is TRBJ2-1 and V is TRBV12-3 or TRBV12-4; possible D gene TRBD1, 6 bases. The CDR3 runs to 14 residues. Trimming pared 4 bases from V and 4 bases from J, leaving 11 bases between. This CDR3 is CASSSTGFYNEQFF. As DNA, the CDR3 is TGTGCCAGCAGTTCCACAGGGTTTTACAATGAGCAGTTCTTC.

This sequence joins TRBV12-3 or TRBV12-4 and TRBJ2-1; perhaps TRBD2 as D (5 bases). This CDR3 is 16 amino acids long. V dropped 5 bases and J dropped 0 bases, with 14 bases sitting between them. CDR3 sequence: CASSTLAGHSYNEQFF. For the CDR3, the DNA is TGTGCCAGCAGTACCTTGGCGGGCCACTCCTACAATGAGCAGTTCTTC.

At least ten counts were recorded for this clonotype. The rearrangement joins TRBV12-3 or TRBV12-4 to TRBJ2-1; TRBD2 matches at 9 bases. J was trimmed by 6 bases and V by 1 base; bases with no gene match: 10. This CDR3 is 17 amino acids long. CDR3 sequence: CASSLVFSGRRGNEQFF. The CDR3 DNA is TGTGCCAGCAGTTTAGTTTTTAGCGGGAGACGGGGCAATGAGCAGTTCTTC.

Concerning this clonotype: At one of its ends the junction is not consistent with the germline gene, which may arise from a read error. This chain joins TRBV9 and TRBJ2-3; possibly TRBD1 for D (6 bases). The germline CDR1 and CDR2 sequences are SGDLS and YYNGEE. This CDR3 contains 13 residues. This CDR3 is CARSVMGHDTQYF. CDR3 nucleotide sequence: TGTGCCAGAAGCGTTATGGGACACGATACGCAGTATTTT.

This clonotype was seen many times. V usage is TRBV29-1 and J usage is TRBJ2-7, with D unclear. The V and J ends lost 7 bases and 6 bases respectively, with 19 bases between them. The length of the CDR3 is 13 residues. Germline V lookup: CDR1 SQVTM, CDR2 ANQGSEA. The CDR3 DNA is TGCAGCGCCAGGCTGACTCCCACGGGCGAGCAGTACTTC. This codes for CSARLTPTGEQYF.

This clonotype was counted many times. The chain recombines TRBV7-8 with TRBJ2-7; D gene unclear. The germline gives CDR1 SGHVS, CDR2 FQNEAQ. There are 13 residues in the CDR3. The germline V and J ends were trimmed by 4 bases and 0 bases, with 7 bases remaining between them. Here the CDR3 DNA reads TGTGCCAGCAGCTCCCGGGTCTCCTACGAGCAGTACTTC. Protein sequence: CASSSRVSYEQYF.

This clonotype was found a few times. The chain joins TRBV19 to TRBJ2-7, with D perhaps matching TRBD1 (5 bases). Germline assignment: CDR1 LNHDA and CDR2 SQIVND (reference sequence). This CDR3 spans 13 amino acids. V lost 5 bases, J lost 1 base, and 9 bases lay in between. The DNA for the CDR3 is TGTGCCAGTAGTTCTCGACAGTCCTACGAGCAGTACTTC. Protein: CASSSRQSYEQYF.

The table lists this clonotype with many counts. This chain joins TRBV3-1 and TRBJ2-1; 9 bases agree with TRBD1. Germline assignment: CDR1 LGHDT and CDR2 YNNKEL (reference sequence). Unmatched junction bases numbered 7, after V lost 6 bases and J lost 7 bases. The CDR3 runs 14 residues. CDR3 bases: TGTGCCAGCAGTAATGCCGGGACAGGGAATGAGCAGTTCTTC. It encodes CASSNAGTGNEQFF.

In this sample, this clonotype turned up many times. The chain couples TRBV20-1 to TRBJ2-3; D remains ambiguous. The CDR3 is 12 amino acids. Germline V gene sequence: CDR1 DFQATT, CDR2 SNEGSKA (reference sequence). This CDR3 reads CSPDSRTDTQYF. CDR3 nucleotides: TGCAGCCCAGACTCGCGCACAGATACGCAGTATTTT.

This clonotype was recorded at least ten times. The chain has TRBV6-5 and TRBJ2-3, with D hard to call. Per germline, CDR1 MNHEY and CDR2 SVGAGI. The length of the CDR3 is 15 residues. The V gene lost 3 bases and the J gene lost 2 bases, with 12 bases spanning the gap. The CDR3 loop reads CASSYGRSLTDTQYF. The DNA of the CDR3 is TGTGCCAGCAGTTATGGGCGGTCCCTCACAGATACGCAGTATTTT.

This rearrangement joins TRBV2 to TRBJ1-4, with D maybe TRBD1 (6 bases). V was trimmed by 7 bases and J by 8 bases, leaving 11 bases between them. This CDR3 contains 12 residues. Germline values: CDR1 SNHLY, CDR2 FYNNEI. The CDR3 sequence is CASKETGEKLFF. The DNA of the CDR3 is TGTGCCAGCAAGGAGACAGGAGAAAAACTGTTTTTT.

Turning to this clonotype: This may come from a read error, since a much larger clone is one base off. The V and J genes are TRBV9 and TRBJ1-1, with D maybe TRBD1 (6 bases). With 3 bases removed from V and 6 bases from J, the gap between germline ends came to 21 bases. In germline, CDR1 is SGDLS, CDR2 YYNGEE. The CDR3 is 16 amino acids. The CDR3: CASSATRREGGPEAFF. The CDR3 bases are TGTGCCAGCAGCGCCACCAGGCGCGAAGGGGGACCTGAAGCTTTCTTT.

This clonotype appeared many times. The chain links TRBV10-3 to TRBJ2-7, with D perhaps TRBD1 (6 bases). The CDR3 consists of 12 residues. V was shortened by 4 bases and J by 5 bases, with 9 bases between the two germline ends. Germline CDR1 reads ENHRY; CDR2 reads SYGVKD. The CDR3 region is CAISGHRDEQYF. The CDR3, as DNA: TGTGCCATCAGTGGGCACAGGGACGAGCAGTACTTC.